These 17 T cell receptor beta chains were all obtained from the same sample, sequenced in a study of T-cell reconstitution after alpha-beta-depleted transplantation in children. As it was prepared, the TCRbeta library received unique molecular identifiers. TCRdb re-called the PCR reads through MiXCR, storing one row per CDR3 protein. The sample includes roughly 340,000 distinct CDR3 sequences, about 16% of them seen just once. The sample in question was PBMCs, mostly from graft donor cells, obtained 360 days after TCRalphabeta/CD19-depleted stem cell transplant. Every receptor here comes from a male patient between 2 and 10 years old who had a stem cell transplant for acute lymphoblastic leukemia, so the T cells may come from the graft donor.

This clonotype was seen only a few times. The chain employs TRBV7-2 and TRBJ2-1; D remains ambiguous. Germline V gene data show CDR1 as SGHTA and CDR2 as FQGNSA. This CDR3 contains 13 residues. Trimming cost V 4 bases and J 6 bases, with 10 bases left between them. CDR3 in amino acids: CASSSEWGNEQFF. In DNA, the CDR3 is TGTGCCAGCAGCTCCGAGTGGGGCAATGAGCAGTTCTTC.

This sequence joins TRBV30 and TRBJ2-4; 8 bases align to TRBD2. The CDR3 has 18 amino acids. J lost 0 bases, V lost 0 bases, and 10 bases had no gene match. Germline CDR1 reads GTSNPN; CDR2 reads SVGIG (reference sequence). CDR3 loop: CAWSVRFERGLAKNIQYF. CDR3 sequence (DNA): TGTGCCTGGAGTGTAAGGTTCGAGCGGGGGTTAGCCAAAAACATTCAGTACTTC.

The chain links TRBV7-2 to TRBJ2-5; the match to TRBD1 covers 11 bases. Germline values: CDR1 SGHTA, CDR2 FQGNSA. There are 16 residues in the CDR3. The J segment lost 4 bases and the V segment lost 5 bases, leaving 9 bases of the junction unmatched. The DNA of the CDR3 is TGTGCCAGCAGCGCGAGCCGGACAGGGGGCGCAGAGACCCAGTACTTC. Protein sequence: CASSASRTGGAETQYF.

This clonotype was seen repeatedly, ten times or more. V usage is TRBV18 and J usage is TRBJ2-7; 14 bases agree with TRBD2. V shed 0 bases and J 5 bases; nucleotides not matched to a gene: 6. CDR1 is KGHSH and CDR2 is LQKENI in the germline V gene. The CDR3 is made up of 17 amino acids. In nucleotides, the CDR3 is TGTGCCAGCTCACCACCGGGACTAGCGGGAGCTAACCACGAGCAGTACTTC. This translates into CASSPPGLAGANHEQYF.

There are a few counts of this clonotype. The chain employs TRBV3-1 and TRBJ2-5; no clear D. The V end lost 3 bases, the J end lost 1 base, and 9 bases lay between the germline ends. The CDR3 sequence is 14 residues long. The germline V gene encodes CDR1 LGHDT and CDR2 YNNKEL (reference sequence). The CDR3 loop is CASSQEHIQETQYF. For the CDR3, the DNA is TGTGCCAGCAGCCAGGAACACATCCAAGAGACCCAGTACTTC.

This clonotype has a count of ten or more. The V and J genes are TRBV4-3 and TRBJ2-7, with D hard to call. The CDR3 contains 16 residues. From germline, CDR1 is LGHNA and CDR2 YSLEER. The ends were cut back, 0 bases at V and 3 bases at J, with 15 bases in the middle. CDR3 in DNA: TGCGCCAGCAGCCAAGATGTCAGTGGAGCCCTCTACGAGCAGTACTTC. Its protein product is CASSQDVSGALYEQYF.

The chain has TRBV6-6 and TRBJ2-3; D gene ambiguous. From germline, CDR1 is MNHNY and CDR2 SVGAGI (reference sequence). V was shortened by 6 bases and J by 3 bases, with 10 bases between the two germline ends. The CDR3 spans 13 residues. The CDR3 DNA sequence: TGTGCCAGCAGACGACTTGTTACAGATACGCAGTATTTT. It specifies CASRRLVTDTQYF.

This clonotype was seen a few times. This rearrangement joins TRBV6-1 to TRBJ2-7; TRBD1 matches at 9 bases. Germline V gene data show CDR1 as MNHNS and CDR2 as SASEGT. The ends lost 5 bases at V and 3 bases at J; junction bases unmatched: 8. CDR3 length: 15 amino acids. The DNA of the CDR3 is TGTGCCAGCAGTAAGACCGGGACAGGGTACTACGAGCAGTACTTC. Translated, it gives CASSKTGTGYYEQYF.

This clonotype occurred a few times. V usage is TRBV4-2 and J usage is TRBJ2-3; 8 bases match TRBD1. Germline loops: CDR1 LGHNA, CDR2 YNFKEQ. The CDR3 runs to 15 residues. V shed 5 bases, J shed 3 bases, and the junction held 7 bases outside the gene matches. CDR3 DNA: TGTGCCAGCAGCTTCGGACAGGGAAGGACAGATACGCAGTATTTT. Its protein product is CASSFGQGRTDTQYF.

This clonotype was observed many times. The chain carries TRBV6-6 and TRBJ2-7; D remains unclear. This CDR3 is built from 13 residues. The germline CDR1 and CDR2 sequences are MNHNY and SVGAGI (reference sequence). V lost 9 bases, J lost 3 bases, and 15 bases lay in between. CDR3: CASSHGPSYEQYF. As DNA, the CDR3 is TGTGCCAGTAGCCACGGACCTAGCTACGAGCAGTACTTC.

This clonotype was observed a few times. DNA of the CDR3: TGTGCCAGCAGCCAATCAGAACGGCTACAAGAGACCCAGTACTTC. Its protein is CASSQSERLQETQYF. V usage is TRBV16 and J usage is TRBJ2-5; D gene ambiguous. V was shortened by 0 bases and J by 2 bases, with 10 bases between the two germline ends. This CDR3 has 15 amino acids. Per the germline V gene, CDR1 is KGHSY and CDR2 is FQNENV.

The V call is TRBV7-6, the J call TRBJ2-1, with 10 nucleotides matching TRBD2. Germline V lookup: CDR1 SGHVS, CDR2 FNYEAQ. Losses at the gene ends were 3 bases for V and 4 bases for J; bases not matched to a gene: 6. The CDR3 has 16 amino acids. CDR3 loop: CASSFGRLAGYNEQFF. The CDR3 nucleotides are TGTGCCAGCAGCTTTGGCAGACTAGCGGGTTACAATGAGCAGTTCTTC.

This sequence joins TRBV20-1 and TRBJ2-3; D perhaps matches TRBD2 (5 bases). The CDR3 runs to 15 residues. V lost 6 bases to trimming and J lost 2 bases, with 18 bases between them. Germline CDR1 and CDR2: DFQATT and SNEGSKA (reference sequence). Here the CDR3 reads CSAPRAAEPTDTQYF. The CDR3 coding sequence is TGCAGTGCCCCGCGGGCGGCGGAGCCCACAGATACGCAGTATTTT.

This clonotype was seen a handful of times. The chain carries TRBV14 and TRBJ2-2; no firm D call. Trimming left V 1 base short and J 0 bases short, with 21 bases between. The CDR3 loop spans 20 amino acids. Germline loops: CDR1 SGHDN, CDR2 FVKESK. The CDR3 loop reads CASSQGGPLLKLANTGELFF. CDR3 nucleotide sequence: TGTGCCAGCAGCCAAGGCGGCCCCCTCTTGAAGCTGGCGAACACCGGGGAGCTGTTTTTT.

Only a few counts were recorded for this clonotype. The chain uses TRBV7-9 and TRBJ2-7; TRBD1 matches at 9 bases. From germline, CDR1 is SEHNR and CDR2 FQNEAQ (reference sequence). CDR3 length: 14 residues. Losses at the gene ends were 5 bases for V and 7 bases for J; bases not matched to a gene: 9. CDR3 in DNA: TGTGCCAGCAGCCGGGGACAGGGATCCTCTGAGCAGTACTTC. It is translated as CASSRGQGSSEQYF.

The table lists this clonotype with a few counts. This chain connects TRBV4-1 to TRBJ2-3; either TRBD1 or TRBD2 may fit D (6 bases each). The CDR3 totals 16 residues. CDR1 is MGHRA and CDR2 is YSYEKL in the germline V gene. The ends were cut back, 3 bases at V and 4 bases at J, with 17 bases in the middle. The CDR3 loop reads CASSHLGMGGADTQYF. CDR3 DNA sequence: TGCGCCAGCAGCCACCTTGGGATGGGGGGCGCAGATACGCAGTATTTT.

The table lists this clonotype with a few counts. The chain recombines TRBV5-1 with TRBJ2-1; 12 bases are a match to TRBD2. With 5 bases clipped from V and 2 bases from J, the junction kept 5 bases outside the gene matches. This CDR3 is built from 16 residues. Germline CDR1 SGHRS, CDR2 YFSETQ. This chain's CDR3 is CASRTSGSVAYNEQFF. CDR3 DNA sequence: TGCGCCAGCAGGACTAGCGGGAGTGTGGCCTACAATGAGCAGTTCTTC.